The rows below give T cell receptor beta chains drawn from one sample of a study of T cell responses to AZD1222 COVID-19 vaccine. Profiled with immunoSEQ multiplex PCR; TCRdb holds only in-frame clones, not every one. The sample includes over 100,000 clones, over 75% of them seen just once. The sample was peripheral blood, taken on day 0 of AZD1222 vaccination. The receptors shown here come from an adult in good health. Both conserved end residues are part of each CDR3. Each record gives: V gene, clone size, J gene, D gene, CDR3 DNA, CDR3 protein. D genes are given only for firm matches. Expanded clones are given a class, and other clones once, few, many or no size at all.

TRBV19,.,TRBJ2-4,TRBD2,TGTGCCAGTAGTACACGAGCGGGAGGCGGGAACATTCAGTACTTC,CASSTRAGGGNIQYF
TRBV7-2,.,TRBJ2-2,TRBD1,TGTGCCAGCAGCTTAACAGGGGGCTCTAGGACCGGGGAGCTGTTTTTT,CASSLTGGSRTGELFF
TRBV4-3,.,TRBJ1-2,.,TGCGCCAGCAGCCAATTGGGGTCCACCTTCTATGGCTACACCTTC,CASSQLGSTFYGYTF
TRBV3-1/TRBV3-2,.,TRBJ1-6,.,TGTGCCAGCAGCTCAGACATTGGGAATTCACCCCTCCACTTT,CASSSDIGNSPLHF
TRBV27,.,TRBJ2-2,TRBD1,TGTGCCAGCAGTCGACAGGGGGGAACCGGGGAGCTGTTTTTT,CASSRQGGTGELFF
TRBV6-5,.,TRBJ2-1,TRBD2,TGTGCCAGCAGACCTAGCGGGAGCGCCAATGAGCAGTTCTTC,CASRPSGSANEQFF
TRBV6-2/TRBV6-3,few,TRBJ2-5,.,TGTGCCAGCAGTTCCGTGAGGGCCCAGTACTTC,CASSSVRAQYF
TRBV12-3/TRBV12-4,.,TRBJ2-2,.,TGTGCCAGCAGCCTTACAGTGGCCGGGGAGCTGTTTTTT,CASSLTVAGELFF
TRBV5-4,.,TRBJ1-1,.,TGTGCCAGCAGCTTATCGGGGCCGACCACTGAAGCTTTCTTT,CASSLSGPTTEAFF
TRBV9,.,TRBJ1-2,.,TGTGCCAGCAGCGTAGACGACATAGGCTATGGCTACACCTTC,CASSVDDIGYGYTF
TRBV18,.,TRBJ2-7,.,TGTGCCAGCTCACCAGTCAGGGTGGGTTACGAGCAGTACTTC,CASSPVRVGYEQYF
TRBV10-3,.,TRBJ1-3,.,TGTGCAACGGTAGGGTCTGGAAACACCATATATTTT,CATVGSGNTIYF
TRBV5-4,.,TRBJ2-1,.,TGTGCCAGCAGCTTGCGGGGGAGTGAGCAGTTCTTC,CASSLRGSEQFF
TRBV7-6,.,TRBJ1-5,.,TGTGCCAGCAGCTTCGGGACGGGGGATTTGCCCCAGCATTTT,CASSFGTGDLPQHF
TRBV3-1/TRBV3-2,.,TRBJ2-3,TRBD2,TGTGCCAGCAGCCCCACGTTGGCTAGCGGGGTCACAGATACGCAGTATTTT,CASSPTLASGVTDTQYF
TRBV27,.,TRBJ1-4,.,TGTGCCAGCAGATCGACAGGAATAAAGGAAAAACTGTTTTTT,CASRSTGIKEKLFF
TRBV19,.,TRBJ1-5,.,TGTGCCAGTAGTCCCCGACAGGTGATGTTTGGGAATCAGCCCCAGCATTTT,CASSPRQVMFGNQPQHF
TRBV19,.,TRBJ1-1,.,TGTGCCAGTAGTATCCTGGGGAACACTGAAGCTTTCTTT,CASSILGNTEAFF
TRBV10-3,.,TRBJ1-4,TRBD1,TGTGCCATCAGTGAGTCAGGACAGGGTGTCGATGAAAAACTGTTTTTT,CAISESGQGVDEKLFF
TRBV18,once,TRBJ1-6,TRBD1,TGTGCCAGCTCACCCCCCTCCGGGACAGGGAGCGGTTCACCCCTCCACTTT,CASSPPSGTGSGSPLHF
TRBV7-8,few,TRBJ1-2,.,TGTGCCAGCAGCCTGATCGGGGGAATTGGCTACACCTTC,CASSLIGGIGYTF
TRBV7-8,.,TRBJ2-7,.,TGTGCCAGCAGCTTAGTTGGCGGCGCGGGGGCTAGGGGGGAGCAGTACTTC,CASSLVGGAGARGEQYF
TRBV6-2/TRBV6-3,.,TRBJ2-1,.,TGTGCCAGCAGTTACGGGGCGGGCTCCTACAATGAGCAGTTCTTC,CASSYGAGSYNEQFF
TRBV3-1/TRBV3-2,.,TRBJ1-3,.,TGTGCCAGCACCTCAAGGACACAGGGCTTTGGAAACACCATATATTTT,CASTSRTQGFGNTIYF
TRBV6-5,.,TRBJ1-1,.,TGTGCCAGCAGTTACGAACCACAGAACACTGAAGCTTTCTTT,CASSYEPQNTEAFF
TRBV7-6,.,TRBJ1-2,.,TGTGCCAGCAGCCTGACAGTCCTAGCTAACTATGGCTACACCTTC,CASSLTVLANYGYTF
TRBV19,.,TRBJ1-1,.,TGTGCCAGTAGTGTCGACAGCTGGGGCACTGAAGCTTTCTTT,CASSVDSWGTEAFF
TRBV5-6,few,TRBJ1-1,.,TGTGCCAGCAGCTTGAGGCAGATGCAGGTGAGGGCTGAAGCTTTCTTT,CASSLRQMQVRAEAFF
TRBV24-1,.,TRBJ2-5,TRBD2,TGTGCCACCAGTGATTTTCTGCGGGGGGGCCTGGAGACCCAGTACTTC,CATSDFLRGGLETQYF
TRBV30,.,TRBJ2-2,.,TGTGCCTGGACCCAAGGCTACCAGGGCCGGGAGCTGTTTTTT,CAWTQGYQGRELFF
TRBV28,once,TRBJ2-5,.,TGTGCCAGCTGCTTGGGGGGGCTCCAAGAGACCCAGTACTTC,CASCLGGLQETQYF
TRBV5-5,few,TRBJ1-4,.,TGTGCCAGCAGCCCCCCGTTCGCCCTGGACGCAACTAATGAAAAACTGTTTTTT,CASSPPFALDATNEKLFF
TRBV7-2,.,TRBJ2-3,.,TGTGCCAGCAGCTTAGTAATCGGAGCGGGAGATACGCAGTATTTT,CASSLVIGAGDTQYF
TRBV9,.,TRBJ1-2,.,TGTGCCAGCAGCGTTTTAGACAGAAACTATGGCTACACCTTC,CASSVLDRNYGYTF
TRBV5-6,once,TRBJ2-7,.,TGTGCCAGCAGCTTGGCAGGGGTACACTACGAGCAGTACTTC,CASSLAGVHYEQYF